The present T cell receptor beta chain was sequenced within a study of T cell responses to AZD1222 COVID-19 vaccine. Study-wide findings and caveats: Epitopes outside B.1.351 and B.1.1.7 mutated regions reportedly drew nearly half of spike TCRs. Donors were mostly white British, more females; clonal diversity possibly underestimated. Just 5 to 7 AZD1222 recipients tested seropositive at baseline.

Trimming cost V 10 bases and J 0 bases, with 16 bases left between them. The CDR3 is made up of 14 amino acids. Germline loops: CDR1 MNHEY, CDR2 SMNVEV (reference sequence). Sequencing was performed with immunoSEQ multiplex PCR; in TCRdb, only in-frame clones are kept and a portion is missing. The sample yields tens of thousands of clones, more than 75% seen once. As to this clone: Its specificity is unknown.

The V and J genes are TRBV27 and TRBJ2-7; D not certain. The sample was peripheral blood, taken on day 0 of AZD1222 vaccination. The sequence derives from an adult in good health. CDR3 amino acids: CATGPLTHSYEQYF. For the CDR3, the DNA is TGTGCCACTGGACCGCTAACGCACTCCTACGAGCAGTACTTC.